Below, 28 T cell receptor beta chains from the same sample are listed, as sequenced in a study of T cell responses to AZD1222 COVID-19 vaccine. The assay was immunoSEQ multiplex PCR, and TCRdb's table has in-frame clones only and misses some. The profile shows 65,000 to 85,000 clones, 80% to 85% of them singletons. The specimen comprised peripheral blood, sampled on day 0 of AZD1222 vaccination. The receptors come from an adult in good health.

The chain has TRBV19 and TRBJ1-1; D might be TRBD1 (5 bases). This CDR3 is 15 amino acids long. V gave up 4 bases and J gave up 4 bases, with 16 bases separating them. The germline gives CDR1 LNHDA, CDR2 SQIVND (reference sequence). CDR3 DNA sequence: TGTGCCAGTAGTACGGCCAGGGTGGGAGGCACTGAAGCTTTCTTT. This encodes CASSTARVGGTEAFF. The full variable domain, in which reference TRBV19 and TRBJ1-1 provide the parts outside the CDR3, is DGGITQSPKYLFRKEGQNVTLSCEQNLNHDAMYWYRQDPGQGLRLIYYSQIVNDFQKGDIAEGYSVSREKKESFPLTVTSAQKNPTAFYLCASSTARVGGTEAFFGQGTRLTVV.

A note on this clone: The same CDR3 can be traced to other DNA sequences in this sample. CDR3 amino acids: CASSLRSGELFF. DNA for the CDR3: TGTGCCAGCAGCCTTCGGAGCGGGGAGCTGTTTTTT. The V call is TRBV3-1 (or the pseudogene TRBV3-2), the J call TRBJ2-2, with unresolved D. From germline, CDR1 is LGHDT and CDR2 YNNKEL (reference sequence). The CDR3 runs to 12 residues. V lost 4 bases, J lost 7 bases, and 7 bases lay in between.

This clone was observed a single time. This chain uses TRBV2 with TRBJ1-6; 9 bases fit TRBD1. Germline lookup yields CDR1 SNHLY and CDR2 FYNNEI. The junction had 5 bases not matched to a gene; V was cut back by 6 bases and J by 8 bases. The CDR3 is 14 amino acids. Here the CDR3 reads CASSKRQGDSPLHF. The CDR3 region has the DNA TGTGCCAGCAGCAAAAGACAGGGGGATTCACCCCTCCACTTT.

CDR3 coding DNA: TGTGCCAGCAGCACGAAAACTAGCTCCTACAATGAGCAGTTCTTC. Translated: CASSTKTSSYNEQFF. The chain links TRBV21-1 to TRBJ2-1; the listed D gene, TRBD2, was not tested against the DNA. TRBV21-1 is a recognized pseudogene. This CDR3 has 15 amino acids.

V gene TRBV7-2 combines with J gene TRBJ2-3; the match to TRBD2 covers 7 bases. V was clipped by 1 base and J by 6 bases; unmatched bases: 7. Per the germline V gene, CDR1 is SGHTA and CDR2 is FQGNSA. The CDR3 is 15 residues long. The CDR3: CASSLGPSGWDTQYF. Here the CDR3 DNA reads TGTGCCAGCAGCTTAGGGCCTAGCGGCTGGGATACGCAGTATTTT.

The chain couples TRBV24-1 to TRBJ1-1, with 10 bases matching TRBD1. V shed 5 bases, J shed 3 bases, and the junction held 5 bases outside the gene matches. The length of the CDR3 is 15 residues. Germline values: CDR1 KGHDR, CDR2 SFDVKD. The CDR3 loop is CATSGGGQGHTEAFF. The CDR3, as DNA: TGTGCCACCAGTGGGGGGGGACAGGGGCACACTGAAGCTTTCTTT.

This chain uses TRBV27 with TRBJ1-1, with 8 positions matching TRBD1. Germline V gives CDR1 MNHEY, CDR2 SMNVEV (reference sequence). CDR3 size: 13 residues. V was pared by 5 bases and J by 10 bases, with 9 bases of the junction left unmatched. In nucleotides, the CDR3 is TGTGCCAGCAGTCCTCAGGGGGCAGTGGGAGCTTTCTTT. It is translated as CASSPQGAVGAFF.

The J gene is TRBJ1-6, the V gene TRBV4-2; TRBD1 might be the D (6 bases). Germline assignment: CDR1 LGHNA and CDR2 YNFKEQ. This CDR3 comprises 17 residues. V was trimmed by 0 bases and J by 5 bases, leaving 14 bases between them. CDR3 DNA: TGTGCCAGCAGCCAAGAAATACAGGGTAGAGATAATTCACCCCTCCACTTT. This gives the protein CASSQEIQGRDNSPLHF.

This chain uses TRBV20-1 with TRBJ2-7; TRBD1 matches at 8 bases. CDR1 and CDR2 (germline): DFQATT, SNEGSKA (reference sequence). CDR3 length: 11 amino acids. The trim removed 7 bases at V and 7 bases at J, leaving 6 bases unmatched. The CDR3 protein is CSGSGGGEQYF. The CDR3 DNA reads TGCAGTGGTTCAGGGGGCGGGGAGCAGTACTTC.

The CDR3 nucleotides read TGTGCCAGCAGCCTCTATGGCTACACCTTC. It is translated as CASSLYGYTF. The V call is TRBV6-5, the J call TRBJ1-2, with D uncertain. This CDR3 has 10 amino acids. CDR1 is MNHEY and CDR2 is SVGAGI in the germline V gene. V was clipped by 6 bases and J by 4 bases, with 3 bases between them.

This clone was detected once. Written as DNA, the CDR3 is TGCGCCAGCAGCTTGGAGCTGGACAGGGGACATTCACCCCTCCACTTT. Amino acids: CASSLELDRGHSPLHF. V is TRBV5-1 and J is TRBJ1-6; TRBD1 matches 9 bases. This CDR3 has 16 amino acids. V gave up 0 bases and J gave up 8 bases; unmatched junction bases: 6. Germline V lookup: CDR1 SGHRS, CDR2 YFSETQ.

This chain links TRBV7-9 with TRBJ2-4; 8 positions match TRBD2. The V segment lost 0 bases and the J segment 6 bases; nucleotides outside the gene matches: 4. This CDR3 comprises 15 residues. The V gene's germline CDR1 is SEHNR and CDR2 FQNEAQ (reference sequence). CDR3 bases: TGTGCCAGCAGCTTAGCGCGGGGGGACCTAAACATTCAGTACTTC. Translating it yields CASSLARGDLNIQYF.

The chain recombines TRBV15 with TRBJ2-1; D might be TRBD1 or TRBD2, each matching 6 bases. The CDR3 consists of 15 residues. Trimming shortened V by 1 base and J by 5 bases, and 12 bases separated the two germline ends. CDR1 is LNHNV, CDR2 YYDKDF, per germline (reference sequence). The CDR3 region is CATSRVGGFDNEQFF. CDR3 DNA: TGTGCCACCAGCAGAGTCGGGGGCTTCGACAATGAGCAGTTCTTC. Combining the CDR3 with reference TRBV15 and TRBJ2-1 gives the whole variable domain DAMVIQNPRYQVTQFGKPVTLSCSQTLNHNVMYWYQQKSSQAPKLLFHYYDKDFNNEADTPDNFQSRRPNTSFCFLDIRSPGLGDTAMYLCATSRVGGFDNEQFFGPGTRLTVL.

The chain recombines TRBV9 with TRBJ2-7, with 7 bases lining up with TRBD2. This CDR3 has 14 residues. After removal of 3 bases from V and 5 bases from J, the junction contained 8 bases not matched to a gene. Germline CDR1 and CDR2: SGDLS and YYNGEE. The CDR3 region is CASSASAGVHEQYF. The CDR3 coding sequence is TGTGCCAGCAGCGCCTCGGCGGGGGTCCACGAGCAGTACTTC.

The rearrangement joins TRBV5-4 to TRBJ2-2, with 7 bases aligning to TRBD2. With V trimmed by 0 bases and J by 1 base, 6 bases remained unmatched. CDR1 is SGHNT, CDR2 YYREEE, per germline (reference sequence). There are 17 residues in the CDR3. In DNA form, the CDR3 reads TGTGCCAGCAGCTTGGCGGAGCGGGAACAGAACACCGGGGAGCTGTTTTTT. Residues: CASSLAEREQNTGELFF.

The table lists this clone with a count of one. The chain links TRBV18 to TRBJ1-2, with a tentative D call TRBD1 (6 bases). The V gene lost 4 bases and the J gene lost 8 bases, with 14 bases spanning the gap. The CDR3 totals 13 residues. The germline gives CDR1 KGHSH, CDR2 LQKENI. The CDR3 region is CASSRNREEGYTF. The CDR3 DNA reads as TGTGCCAGCTCACGCAACAGGGAAGAAGGCTACACCTTC.

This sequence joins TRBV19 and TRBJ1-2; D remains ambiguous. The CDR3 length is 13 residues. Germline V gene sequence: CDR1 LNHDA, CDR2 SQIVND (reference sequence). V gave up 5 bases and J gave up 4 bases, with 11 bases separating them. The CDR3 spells CASSLTQAYGYTF. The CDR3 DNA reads TGTGCCAGTAGTTTGACGCAGGCCTATGGCTACACCTTC.

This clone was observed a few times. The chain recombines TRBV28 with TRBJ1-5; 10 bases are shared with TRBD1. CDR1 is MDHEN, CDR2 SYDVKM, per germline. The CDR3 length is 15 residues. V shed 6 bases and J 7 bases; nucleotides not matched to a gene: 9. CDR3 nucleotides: TGTGCCAGCAGAACCGACGGGACAGGGGTCCAGCCCCAGCATTTT. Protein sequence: CASRTDGTGVQPQHF.

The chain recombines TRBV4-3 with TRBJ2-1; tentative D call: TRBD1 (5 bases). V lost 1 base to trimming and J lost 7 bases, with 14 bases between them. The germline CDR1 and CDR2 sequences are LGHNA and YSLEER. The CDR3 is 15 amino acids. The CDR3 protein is CASSQVPGKLNEQFF. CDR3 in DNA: TGCGCCAGCAGCCAAGTGCCAGGGAAATTGAATGAGCAGTTCTTC.

The CDR3 spells CASSIGTRRTDTQYF. CDR3 sequence (DNA): TGTGCCAGCAGCATCGGGACTAGGCGCACAGATACGCAGTATTTT. This chain links TRBV27 with TRBJ2-3, with TRBD2 matching 8 bases. Germline trimming cut 6 bases from V and 1 base from J; bases unmatched to any gene: 6. CDR3 length equals 15 residues. The germline gives CDR1 MNHEY, CDR2 SMNVEV (reference sequence).

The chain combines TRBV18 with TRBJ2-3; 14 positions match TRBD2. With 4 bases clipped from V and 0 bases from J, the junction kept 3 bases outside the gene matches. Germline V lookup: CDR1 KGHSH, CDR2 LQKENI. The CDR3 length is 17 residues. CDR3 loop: CASSRGLAGGSTDTQYF. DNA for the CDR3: TGTGCCAGCTCACGAGGACTAGCGGGAGGCAGCACAGATACGCAGTATTTT.

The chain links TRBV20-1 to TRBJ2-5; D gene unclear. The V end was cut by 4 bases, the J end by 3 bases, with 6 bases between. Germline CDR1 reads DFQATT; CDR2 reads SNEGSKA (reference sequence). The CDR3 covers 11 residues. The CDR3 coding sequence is TGCAGTGCTATGGGGAAAGAGACCCAGTACTTC. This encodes CSAMGKETQYF.

The CDR3 is CASSAPGTGGLGGYTF. In DNA form, the CDR3 reads TGTGCCAGCAGTGCCCCCGGGACAGGGGGCTTGGGTGGCTACACCTTC. This chain uses TRBV25-1 with TRBJ1-2, with 12 bases that match TRBD1. J was trimmed by 7 bases and V by 4 bases; bases with no gene match: 10. Germline CDR1 and CDR2: MGHDK and SYGVNS. The CDR3 is 16 amino acids.

CDR3 in DNA: TGTGCCAGCAGAACAGGGGGCGTTTATGAAAAACTGTTTTTT. This translates into CASRTGGVYEKLFF. The chain couples TRBV28 to TRBJ1-4; 9 positions match TRBD1. CDR1 is MDHEN and CDR2 is SYDVKM in the germline V gene. The CDR3 extends over 14 amino acids. The J segment lost 6 bases and the V segment lost 6 bases, leaving 5 bases of the junction unmatched.

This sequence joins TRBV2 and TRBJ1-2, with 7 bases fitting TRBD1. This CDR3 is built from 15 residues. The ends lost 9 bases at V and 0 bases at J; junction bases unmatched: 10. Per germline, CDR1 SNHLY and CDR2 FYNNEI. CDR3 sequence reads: CARHRGRNTNYGYTF. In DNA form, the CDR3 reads TGTGCCAGACACAGGGGCCGTAATACTAACTATGGCTACACCTTC.

This CDR3 reads CASSLDSHEQYF. The CDR3 DNA is TGTGCCAGCAGCCTCGACAGTCACGAGCAGTACTTC. The chain links TRBV6-2 or TRBV6-3 to TRBJ2-7; possible D gene TRBD1, 5 bases. The CDR3 runs to 12 residues. The V end was cut by 6 bases, the J end by 5 bases, with 11 bases between. The V gene's germline CDR1 is MNHEY and CDR2 SVGEGT.

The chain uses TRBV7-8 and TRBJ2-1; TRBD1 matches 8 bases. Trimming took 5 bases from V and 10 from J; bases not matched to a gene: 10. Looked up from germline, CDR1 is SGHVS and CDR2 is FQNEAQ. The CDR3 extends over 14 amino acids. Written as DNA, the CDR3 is TGTGCCAGCAGCCTCCGGGACAGGTTCGAGGAGCAGTTCTTC. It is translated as CASSLRDRFEEQFF.

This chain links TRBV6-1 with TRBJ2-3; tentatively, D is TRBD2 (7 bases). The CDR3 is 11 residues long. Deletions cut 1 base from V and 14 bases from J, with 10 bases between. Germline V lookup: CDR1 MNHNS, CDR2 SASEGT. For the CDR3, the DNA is TGTGCCAGCAGTGAAGGGAGGGGGGGGTATTTT. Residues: CASSEGRGGYF.